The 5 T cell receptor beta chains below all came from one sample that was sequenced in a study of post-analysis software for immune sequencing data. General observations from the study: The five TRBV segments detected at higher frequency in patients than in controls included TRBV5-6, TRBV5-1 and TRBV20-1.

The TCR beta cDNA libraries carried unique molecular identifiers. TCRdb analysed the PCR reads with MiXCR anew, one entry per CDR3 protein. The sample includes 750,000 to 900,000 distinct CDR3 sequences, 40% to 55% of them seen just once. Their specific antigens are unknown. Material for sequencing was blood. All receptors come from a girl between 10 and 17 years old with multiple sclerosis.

The CDR3 sequence is CASSYHPTSGSGYEQYF. CDR3 coding DNA: TGTGCCAGCAGTTACCATCCAACTAGCGGGAGTGGCTACGAGCAGTACTTC. The chain links TRBV6-6 to TRBJ2-7; TRBD2 aligns across 11 bases. CDR1 and CDR2 from the germline V gene are MNHNY and SVGAGI (reference sequence). V lost 2 bases, J lost 3 bases, and 9 bases stayed unmatched. CDR3 length: 17 amino acids.

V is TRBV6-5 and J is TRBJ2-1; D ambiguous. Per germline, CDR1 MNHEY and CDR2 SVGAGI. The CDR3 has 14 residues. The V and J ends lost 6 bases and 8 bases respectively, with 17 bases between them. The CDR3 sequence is CASSRTTDLHEQFF. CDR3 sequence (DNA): TGTGCCAGCAGCCGTACTACAGATCTCCATGAGCAGTTCTTC.

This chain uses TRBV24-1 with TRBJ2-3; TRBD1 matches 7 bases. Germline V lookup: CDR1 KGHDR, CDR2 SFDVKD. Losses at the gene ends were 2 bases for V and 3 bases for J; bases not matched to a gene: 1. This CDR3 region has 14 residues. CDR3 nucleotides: TGTGCCACCAGTGATTACAGGGGAACAGATACGCAGTATTTT. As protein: CATSDYRGTDTQYF.

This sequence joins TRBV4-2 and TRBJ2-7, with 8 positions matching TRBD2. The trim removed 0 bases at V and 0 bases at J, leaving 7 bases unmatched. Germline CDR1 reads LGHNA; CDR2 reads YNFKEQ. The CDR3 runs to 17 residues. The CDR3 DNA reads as TGTGCCAGCAGCCAAGATGGGCGTGGGACTAGCTCCTACGAGCAGTACTTC. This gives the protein CASSQDGRGTSSYEQYF.

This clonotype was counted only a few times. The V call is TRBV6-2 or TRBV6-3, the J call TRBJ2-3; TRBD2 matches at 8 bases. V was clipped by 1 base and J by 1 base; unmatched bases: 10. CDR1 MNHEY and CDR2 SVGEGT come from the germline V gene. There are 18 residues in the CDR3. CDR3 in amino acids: CASSYWVEAGDGTDTQYF. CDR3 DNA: TGTGCCAGCAGTTACTGGGTTGAAGCGGGAGACGGCACAGATACGCAGTATTTT.